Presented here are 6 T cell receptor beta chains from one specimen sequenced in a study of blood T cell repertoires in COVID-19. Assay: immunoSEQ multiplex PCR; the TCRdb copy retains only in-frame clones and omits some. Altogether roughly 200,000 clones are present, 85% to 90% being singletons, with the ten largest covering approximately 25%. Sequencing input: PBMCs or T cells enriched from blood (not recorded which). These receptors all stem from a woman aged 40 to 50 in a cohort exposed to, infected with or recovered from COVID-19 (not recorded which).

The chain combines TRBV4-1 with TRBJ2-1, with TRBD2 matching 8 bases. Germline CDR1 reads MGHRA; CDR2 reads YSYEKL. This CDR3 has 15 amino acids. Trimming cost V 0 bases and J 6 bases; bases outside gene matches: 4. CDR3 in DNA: TGCGCCAGCAGCCAAGATCGGACTAGCCTCAATGAGCAGTTCTTC. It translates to CASSQDRTSLNEQFF.

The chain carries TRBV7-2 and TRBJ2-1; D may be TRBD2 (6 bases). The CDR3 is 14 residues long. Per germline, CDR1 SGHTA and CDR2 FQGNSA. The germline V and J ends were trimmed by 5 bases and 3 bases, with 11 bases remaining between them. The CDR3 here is CASSRTIDYNEQFF. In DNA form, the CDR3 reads TGTGCCAGCAGCCGGACTATTGACTACAATGAGCAGTTCTTC.

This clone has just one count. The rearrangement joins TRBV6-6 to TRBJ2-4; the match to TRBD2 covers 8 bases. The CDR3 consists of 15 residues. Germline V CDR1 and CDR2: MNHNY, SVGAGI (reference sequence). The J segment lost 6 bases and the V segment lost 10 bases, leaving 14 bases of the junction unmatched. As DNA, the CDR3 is TGTGCCACCGGGGGGGGTCAACTAGGTGGAAACATTCAGTACTTC. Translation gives CATGGGQLGGNIQYF.

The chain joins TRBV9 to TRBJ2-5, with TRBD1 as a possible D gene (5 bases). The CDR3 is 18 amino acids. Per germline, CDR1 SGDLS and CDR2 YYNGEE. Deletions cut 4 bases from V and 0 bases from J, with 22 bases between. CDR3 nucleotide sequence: TGTGCCAGCAGCTCTCACTCCAGCAGGGATTTGTACCAAGAGACCCAGTACTTC. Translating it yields CASSSHSSRDLYQETQYF.

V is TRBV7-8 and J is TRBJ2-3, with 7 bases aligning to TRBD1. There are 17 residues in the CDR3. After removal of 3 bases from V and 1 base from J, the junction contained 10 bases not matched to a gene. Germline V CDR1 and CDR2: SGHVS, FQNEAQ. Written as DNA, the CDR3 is TGTGCCAGCAGCTTTCATCGGCGAGGGGGCGGCACAGATACGCAGTATTTT. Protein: CASSFHRRGGGTDTQYF. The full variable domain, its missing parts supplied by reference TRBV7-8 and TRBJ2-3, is GAGVSQSPRYKVAKRGQDVALRCDPISGHVSLFWYQQALGQGPEFLTYFQNEAQLDKSGLPSDRFFAERPEGSVSTLKIQRTQQEDSAVYLCASSFHRRGGGTDTQYFGPGTRLTVL.

CDR3 bases: TGTGCCAGCGCCAGGGACACCAACACCGGGGAGCTGTTTTTT. Protein product: CASARDTNTGELFF. V usage is TRBV7-2 and J usage is TRBJ2-2; TRBD1 might be the D (6 bases). The CDR3 contains 14 residues. CDR1 and CDR2 from the germline V gene are SGHTA and FQGNSA. Trimming left V 8 bases short and J 2 bases short, with 12 bases between.